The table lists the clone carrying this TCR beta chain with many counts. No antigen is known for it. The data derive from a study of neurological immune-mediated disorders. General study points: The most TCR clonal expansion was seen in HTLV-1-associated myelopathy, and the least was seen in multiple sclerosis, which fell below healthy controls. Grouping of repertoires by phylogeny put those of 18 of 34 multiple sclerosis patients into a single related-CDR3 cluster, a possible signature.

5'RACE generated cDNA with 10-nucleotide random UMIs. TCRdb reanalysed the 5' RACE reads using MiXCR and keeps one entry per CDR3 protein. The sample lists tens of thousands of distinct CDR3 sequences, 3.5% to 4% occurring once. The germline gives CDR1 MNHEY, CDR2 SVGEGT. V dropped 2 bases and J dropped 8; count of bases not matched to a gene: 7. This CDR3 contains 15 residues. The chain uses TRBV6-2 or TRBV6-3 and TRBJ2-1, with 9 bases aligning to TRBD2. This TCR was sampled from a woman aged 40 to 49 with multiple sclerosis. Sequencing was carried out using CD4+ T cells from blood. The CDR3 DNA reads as TGTGCCAGCAGTTACGAGGCGGGGGGGCAGTATGAGCAGTTCTTC. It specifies CASSYEAGGQYEQFF.